Below, 9 T cell receptor beta chains from the same sample are listed, as sequenced in a study of T cell repertoires and Cas9 in healthy adults. Produced via immunoSEQ multiplex PCR; TCRdb's table is partial and in-frame only. The sample holds tens of thousands of clones; roughly nine tenths are singletons and the top ten take approximately 1.5%. The sample comprised CD4+ effector T cells (CD127+, CD25-, CD137-, CD154-) from PBMCs; culture status not recorded. These receptors all stem from a human donor in good health.

This chain uses TRBV20-1 with TRBJ1-1; D is uncertain. The CDR3 is made up of 10 amino acids. Between the trimmed V and J ends, which lost 6 bases and 8 bases, there was a span of 10 bases. CDR1 DFQATT and CDR2 SNEGSKA come from the germline V gene (reference sequence). This CDR3 reads CSAVTSEAFF. In nucleotides, the CDR3 is TGCAGTGCGGTAACCTCGGAAGCTTTCTTT.

This chain connects TRBV25-1 to TRBJ2-1, with 8 bases aligning to TRBD1. Germline trimming cut 4 bases from V and 7 bases from J; bases unmatched to any gene: 9. This CDR3 has 15 amino acids. Germline loops: CDR1 MGHDK, CDR2 SYGVNS. CDR3 residues: CASSAGGAGRNEQFF. The CDR3 DNA sequence: TGTGCCAGCAGTGCAGGGGGCGCGGGGAGGAATGAGCAGTTCTTC.

The chain has TRBV4-2 and TRBJ2-2; unclear D gene. The V end was cut by 0 bases, the J end by 3 bases, with 8 bases between. Looked up from germline, CDR1 is LGHNA and CDR2 is YNFKEQ. This CDR3 comprises 15 residues. The CDR3 DNA reads as TGTGCCAGCAGCCAAGATAGAGGAGACACCGGGGAGCTGTTTTTT. Translating gives CASSQDRGDTGELFF.

This chain uses TRBV10-1 with TRBJ2-2, with D unresolved. CDR1 is WNHNN and CDR2 is SYGVQD in the germline V gene (reference sequence). V dropped 5 bases and J dropped 2 bases, with 9 bases sitting between them. This CDR3 comprises 14 residues. This chain's CDR3 is CASSRQLNTGELFF. The DNA for the CDR3 is TGCGCCAGCAGTCGGCAGCTTAACACCGGGGAGCTGTTTTTT.

This clone has a handful of counts. The V call is TRBV6-6, the J call TRBJ1-2; 7 bases are shared with TRBD1. Germline V gene lookup returns CDR1 MNHNY and CDR2 SVGAGI (reference sequence). The CDR3 covers 14 residues. V gave up 5 bases and J gave up 3 bases; unmatched junction bases: 6. The CDR3 bases are TGTGCCAGCAGTCCACAGGGGTATGACTATGGCTACACCTTC. Residues: CASSPQGYDYGYTF.

The chain employs TRBV5-1 and TRBJ2-7, with 9 bases fitting TRBD1. There are 14 residues in the CDR3. Germline loops: CDR1 SGHRS, CDR2 YFSETQ. V lost 5 bases to trimming and J lost 3 bases; unmatched junction nucleotides: 6. The CDR3 sequence is CASSLYRGLYEQYF. The CDR3 DNA reads as TGCGCCAGCAGTTTATACAGGGGGCTCTACGAGCAGTACTTC. Filled out from reference TRBV5-1 and TRBJ2-7, the complete variable domain reads KAGVTQTPRYLIKTRGQQVTLSCSPISGHRSVSWYQQTPGQGLQFLFEYFSETQRNKGNFPGRFSGRQFSNSRSEMNVSTLELGDSALYLCASSLYRGLYEQYFGPGTRLTVT.

This clone showed up just a few times. This chain links TRBV7-9 with TRBJ1-1; D is uncertain. Per the germline V gene, CDR1 is SEHNR and CDR2 is FQNEAQ (reference sequence). This CDR3 is built from 9 residues. The V end was cut by 11 bases, the J end by 6 bases, with 7 bases between. The CDR3 sequence is CAGDPEAFF. The CDR3 DNA is TGTGCCGGAGACCCTGAAGCTTTCTTT.

This chain uses TRBV28 with TRBJ2-5; the D call may be TRBD1 or TRBD2 (6 bases each). The length of the CDR3 is 16 residues. The V gene lost 6 bases and the J gene lost 3 bases, with 20 bases spanning the gap. The germline CDR1 and CDR2 sequences are MDHEN and SYDVKM. The CDR3 loop is CASSTERGDTEETQYF. The CDR3, as DNA: TGTGCCAGCAGCACAGAGAGGGGGGACACGGAAGAGACCCAGTACTTC.

This chain uses TRBV11-3 with TRBJ1-1; TRBD1 matches at 10 bases. V gave up 5 bases and J gave up 1 base; unmatched junction bases: 7. CDR3 length: 16 residues. In germline, CDR1 is SGHNT, CDR2 YENEEA. The CDR3: CASSPRGQGKNTEAFF. The DNA of the CDR3 is TGTGCCAGCAGCCCACGGGGACAGGGGAAGAACACTGAAGCTTTCTTT.